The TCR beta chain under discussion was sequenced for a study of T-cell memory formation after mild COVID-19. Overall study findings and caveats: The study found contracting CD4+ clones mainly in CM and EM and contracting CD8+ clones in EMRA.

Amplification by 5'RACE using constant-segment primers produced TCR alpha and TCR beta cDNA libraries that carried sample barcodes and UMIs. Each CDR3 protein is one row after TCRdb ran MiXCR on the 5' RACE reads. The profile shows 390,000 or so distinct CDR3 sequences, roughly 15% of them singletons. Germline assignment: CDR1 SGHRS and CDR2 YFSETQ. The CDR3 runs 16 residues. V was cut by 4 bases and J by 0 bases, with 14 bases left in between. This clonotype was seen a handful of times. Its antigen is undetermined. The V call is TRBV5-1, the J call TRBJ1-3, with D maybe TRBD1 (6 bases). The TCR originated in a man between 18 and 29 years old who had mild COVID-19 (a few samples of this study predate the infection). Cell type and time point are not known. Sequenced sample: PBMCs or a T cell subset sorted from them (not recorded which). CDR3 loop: CASSRGGTSSGNTIYF. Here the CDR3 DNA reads TGCGCCAGCAGCAGGGGGGGAACCAGCTCTGGAAACACCATATATTTT.